The rows below give T cell receptor beta chains drawn from one sample of a study of graft-versus-host responses after intestinal transplantation. The table came from immunoSEQ multiplex PCR; TCRdb's copy has only in-frame clones and leaves some out. The sample shows some 80,000 clones, around 93% of them seen only once. What these receptors recognize is not known. This material consisted of unstimulated CD8+ T cells sorted from spleen or lymph node cells, taken before transplant. Every receptor here comes from a human donor who was the organ donor for an intestinal transplant. Each CDR3 is given with its conserved first and last residue. Fields, in order: D gene, V gene, J gene, clone size, CDR3 protein, CDR3 DNA. D genes are given only for firm matches. Only some rows state a clone size, as once, few, many or a class for expanded clones.

NA	TRBV5-5	TRBJ2-7	once	CASSLLPVEYEQYF	TGTGCCAGCAGCTTGCTCCCGGTCGAGTACGAGCAGTACTTC
NA	TRBV2	TRBJ1-1	NA	CASSPRGSLEGRTEAFF	TGTGCCAGCAGTCCCCGCGGCTCACTCGAAGGGCGCACTGAAGCTTTCTTT
NA	TRBV21-1	TRBJ1-5	NA	CASSKLRPYSNQPQHF	TGTGCCAGCAGCAAATTACGGCCCTATAGCAATCAGCCCCAGCATTTT
NA	TRBV4-1	TRBJ1-2	NA	CASSPSEGTGNYGYTF	TGCGCCAGCAGCCCATCAGAAGGGACGGGGAACTATGGCTACACCTTC
TRBD2	TRBV7-2	TRBJ2-2	NA	CASSLGSSGRFGGELFF	TGCGCCAGCAGCTTAGGATCTAGCGGGAGATTCGGCGGGGAGCTGTTTTTT
TRBD1	TRBV4-1	TRBJ1-1	NA	CASSQADRGLGTEAFF	TGCGCCAGCAGCCAGGCGGACAGGGGGCTTGGCACTGAAGCTTTCTTT
NA	TRBV27	TRBJ2-3	NA	CASSKETITDTQYF	TGTGCCAGCTCCAAGGAGACCATCACAGATACGCAGTATTTT
TRBD2	TRBV7-6	TRBJ2-3	NA	CASSFSSGFTDTQYF	TGTGCCAGCAGCTTTTCTAGCGGGTTTACAGATACGCAGTATTTT
NA	TRBV5-1	TRBJ1-2	few	CASSPPGNDGYTF	TGCGCCAGCAGCCCCCCAGGGAATGATGGCTACACCTTC
NA	TRBV30	TRBJ1-2	NA	CAWSPGVYGYTF	TGTGCCTGGAGCCCCGGTGTGTATGGCTACACCTTC
NA	TRBV6-5	TRBJ2-1	NA	CASSYSSEQFF	TGTGCCAGCAGTTACTCCAGTGAGCAGTTCTTC
NA	TRBV30	TRBJ1-2	NA	CAWREFNYGYTF	TGTGCCTGGAGAGAATTTAACTATGGCTACACCTTC
TRBD2	TRBV6-1	TRBJ2-5	NA	CASSGLAGGPETQYF	TGTGCCAGCAGTGGACTAGCGGGGGGGCCAGAGACCCAGTACTTC
TRBD1	TRBV15	TRBJ1-6	NA	CATTLDRGSSPLHF	TGTGCCACCACCCTGGACAGGGGGAGTTCACCCCTCCACTTT
NA	TRBV19	TRBJ1-5	NA	CASSILGNQPQHF	TGTGCCAGTAGTATACTCGGGAATCAGCCCCAGCATTTT
TRBD1	TRBV13	TRBJ2-1	NA	CASLRQGAQEQFF	TGTGCCAGCTTGCGACAGGGGGCTCAGGAGCAGTTCTTC
NA	TRBV5-1	TRBJ1-3	NA	CASSRDRGLGNTIYF	TGCGCCAGCAGCCGAGACCGGGGACTCGGAAACACCATATATTTT
TRBD1	TRBV29-1	TRBJ2-2	NA	CSVEKGAIGELFF	TGCAGCGTTGAAAAGGGGGCAATCGGGGAGCTGTTTTTT
TRBD1	TRBV18	TRBJ1-2	NA	CASSPGPGTVIDGYTF	TGTGCCAGCTCACCGGGACCCGGGACAGTAATTGATGGCTACACCTTC
NA	TRBV6-1	TRBJ2-1	NA	CASRKLASSYNEQFF	TGTGCCAGCAGGAAACTCGCCTCCTCCTACAATGAGCAGTTCTTC
NA	TRBV6-5	TRBJ1-4	NA	CASSYSSLSNEKLFF	TGTGCCAGCAGTTACTCTTCTCTCTCTAATGAAAAACTGTTTTTT
TRBD1	TRBV4-1	TRBJ2-5	NA	CASSLGTAIQETQYF	TGCGCCAGCAGCCTAGGGACAGCCATCCAAGAGACCCAGTACTTC
TRBD1	TRBV5-1	TRBJ2-2	NA	CASSANTGGTGELFF	TGCGCCAGCAGCGCAAATACAGGGGGCACCGGGGAGCTGTTTTTT
NA	TRBV7-3	TRBJ2-5	NA	CASSLTGSETQYF	TGTGCCAGCAGCTTAACAGGGTCCGAGACCCAGTACTTC
NA	TRBV4-1	TRBJ1-5	NA	CASSQDGVRQPQHF	TGCGCCAGCAGCCAAGATGGGGTACGTCAGCCCCAGCATTTT
NA	TRBV9	TRBJ2-1	NA	CASSLPRDEQFF	TGTGCCAGCAGCCTACCCCGAGATGAGCAGTTCTTC
NA	TRBV19	TRBJ2-1	NA	CASSIEGVRPNEQFF	TGTGCCAGTAGTATAGAGGGAGTGCGGCCGAATGAGCAGTTCTTC
TRBD2	TRBV4-1	TRBJ2-1	NA	CASSQDEAGGGNEQFF	TGCGCCAGCAGCCAAGATGAAGCGGGAGGGGGAAATGAGCAGTTCTTC
NA	TRBV5-1	TRBJ1-1	NA	CASSHDGETEAFF	TGCGCCAGCAGCCATGACGGGGAGACTGAAGCTTTCTTT
TRBD2	TRBV7-7	TRBJ2-2	few	CASSLGAGGPTGELFF	TGTGCCAGCAGCTTAGGTGCGGGGGGGCCTACCGGGGAGCTGTTTTTT
NA	TRBV6-5	TRBJ1-1	NA	CASSHTVNTEAFF	TGTGCCAGCAGCCATACAGTGAACACTGAAGCTTTCTTT
TRBD1	TRBV5-4	TRBJ2-7	NA	CASSPGQGAYEQYF	TGTGCCAGCAGCCCGGGACAGGGGGCCTACGAGCAGTACTTC
NA	TRBV19	TRBJ2-2	few	CASSFIAGELFF	TGTGCCAGTAGCTTTATCGCCGGGGAGCTGTTTTTT
TRBD2	TRBV29-1	TRBJ2-1	NA	CSLMGLAGDEQFF	TGCAGCTTGATGGGTCTAGCGGGCGATGAGCAGTTCTTC
NA	TRBV10-2	TRBJ2-3	few	CASSPGASDTQYF	TGCGCCAGCAGTCCCGGGGCCTCAGATACGCAGTATTTT
NA	TRBV30	TRBJ2-1	NA	CAWSVLGKYDEQFF	TGTGCCTGGAGTGTACTAGGCAAGTACGATGAGCAGTTCTTC
NA	TRBV27	TRBJ2-5	once	CASTYRETQYF	TGTGCCAGCACATACAGGGAGACCCAGTACTTC
NA	TRBV6-5	TRBJ1-1	NA	CASRGGLNTEAFF	TGTGCCAGCAGGGGCGGCTTGAACACTGAAGCCTTCTTT
NA	TRBV19	TRBJ2-5	NA	CASSPMPLGEQYF	TGTGCCAGTAGTCCCATGCCCCTGGGGGAGCAGTACTTC
TRBD1	TRBV5-4	TRBJ2-3	NA	CASSISGQGITDTQYF	TGTGCCAGCAGCATATCGGGACAGGGGATCACAGATACGCAGTATTTT
TRBD2	TRBV27	TRBJ2-1	NA	CASRSGTSSEQFF	TGTGCCAGCAGGTCCGGGACTAGCAGTGAGCAGTTCTTC
NA	TRBV9	TRBJ1-3	NA	CASSGLNTIYF	TGTGCCAGCAGCGGACTAAACACCATATATTTT
TRBD2	TRBV6-6	TRBJ2-1	NA	CASKDPAGGSRNEQFF	TGTGCCAGCAAGGACCCCGCGGGCGGGAGTAGGAATGAGCAGTTCTTC
TRBD2	TRBV10-3	TRBJ2-3	NA	CAVGTSGTTDTQYF	TGTGCCGTCGGGACTAGCGGGACGACAGATACGCAGTATTTT
NA	TRBV28	TRBJ1-2	NA	CASSLGGEGYTF	TGTGCCAGCAGTTTAGGGGGCGAGGGCTACACCTTC
NA	TRBV5-1	TRBJ2-1	NA	CASSPRPVDEQFF	TGCGCCAGCAGCCCACGACCTGTGGATGAGCAGTTCTTC
NA	TRBV19	TRBJ1-5	NA	CASSIWGPPSAGNQPQHF	TGTGCCAGTAGTATCTGGGGACCACCATCGGCGGGCAATCAGCCCCAGCATTTT
TRBD1	TRBV11-2	TRBJ2-7	NA	CASSRTTGAEQYF	TGTGCCAGCAGCCGAACTACAGGGGCCGAGCAGTACTTC
NA	TRBV2	TRBJ1-3	NA	CASTPNEGGLSGNTIYF	TGTGCCAGCACCCCCAATGAAGGGGGGCTTTCTGGAAACACCATATATTTT
NA	TRBV20-1	TRBJ2-1	NA	CSASQLNEQFF	TGCAGTGCTAGTCAGCTAAATGAGCAGTTCTTC
TRBD2	TRBV2	TRBJ2-7	NA	CASIIHGLAGALQYF	TGTGCCAGTATCATCCACGGACTAGCGGGAGCGCTGCAGTACTTC